The 5 T cell receptor beta chains below were found in one sample sequenced in a study of tumor-infiltrating lymphocytes in primary liver carcinoma. Co-extraction of both nucleic acids (RNA and DNA) used roughly 20-34 mg of unsorted bulk tissue. Priming with a constant-region primer yielded TCR beta cDNA from about 510 ng total RNA. Employing slightly modified ARM-PCR, three nested multiplex PCR rounds were run, and these gave rise to the TCR beta libraries. Researchers ran the first two PCR rounds for roughly 11 cycles each with TRBV1-TRBV30 forward primers and a C-beta reverse primer. In TCRdb, the multiplex PCR reads were re-called with MiXCR into one record per CDR3 protein. The data hold about 120,000 distinct CDR3 sequences, with around two thirds observed a single time. The material sequenced was tumor-adjacent normal liver tissue. The receptors here all came from a woman aged 60-75 years with primary liver carcinoma and hepatitis B virus infection.

This clonotype was seen only a few times. The rearrangement joins TRBV15 to TRBJ2-7; 8 positions agree with TRBD1. The J segment lost 5 bases and the V segment lost 0 bases, leaving 3 bases of the junction unmatched. Germline V CDR1 and CDR2: LNHNV, YYDKDF (reference sequence). The CDR3 length is 14 residues. CDR3 in DNA: TGTGCCACCAGCAGAGATCGGGACAGGAACGAGCAGTACTTC. Its protein product is CATSRDRDRNEQYF. Filled out from reference TRBV15 and TRBJ2-7, the complete variable domain reads DAMVIQNPRYQVTQFGKPVTLSCSQTLNHNVMYWYQQKSSQAPKLLFHYYDKDFNNEADTPDNFQSRRPNTSFCFLDIRSPGLGDTAMYLCATSRDRDRNEQYFGPGTRLTVT.

The chain combines TRBV28 with TRBJ2-2, with 9 bases lining up with TRBD1. This CDR3 region has 16 residues. The trim removed 7 bases at V and 0 bases at J, leaving 6 bases unmatched. CDR1 and CDR2 from the germline V gene are MDHEN and SYDVKM. The CDR3 loop is CASKFRQGANTGELFF. The CDR3 DNA sequence: TGTGCCAGCAAGTTCAGACAGGGGGCGAACACCGGGGAGCTGTTTTTT.

As to this clonotype: The missing conserved phenylalanine or tryptophan at the end of this CDR3 makes a read error likely. The chain joins TRBV7-8 to TRBJ2-7, with D unresolved. Trimming took off 5 bases at V and 0 bases at J, with 8 bases between the two ends. This CDR3 is 13 amino acids long. Germline V CDR1 and CDR2: SGHVS, FQNEAQ. The CDR3 sequence is CASSDKISYEQYL. CDR3 sequence (DNA): TGTGCCAGCAGCGACAAAATCTCCTACGAGCAGTACTTA.

This clonotype was seen many times. This sequence joins TRBV10-3 and TRBJ1-1; D is uncertain. The CDR3 is 17 residues long. V was clipped by 4 bases and J by 1 base, with 19 bases between them. Germline V gives CDR1 ENHRY, CDR2 SYGVKD. The CDR3 DNA sequence: TGTGCCATCAGTGCCCGGGGATTTGAGGGAGCGAACACTGAAGCTTTCTTT. Translating it yields CAISARGFEGANTEAFF.

This clonotype showed up many times. This chain joins TRBV7-9 and TRBJ2-5; D not certain. V was clipped by 7 bases and J by 7 bases, with 10 bases between them. CDR1 is SEHNR and CDR2 is FQNEAQ in the germline V gene (reference sequence). The CDR3 length is 11 residues. CDR3 in amino acids: CASIGFGTQYF. CDR3 nucleotide sequence: TGTGCCAGCATCGGGTTCGGGACCCAGTACTTC.